What follows is one T cell receptor (beta chain) and its context. The antigen is unknown. The table came from immunoSEQ multiplex PCR; TCRdb's copy has only in-frame clones and leaves some out. The table includes roughly 120,000 clones, about 92% detected once. The sample is drawn from a study of T cell responses to AZD1222 COVID-19 vaccine. As for the study in general: Analyses pooled second doses at about 4 or about 12 weeks.

Study-level results: An increase in Spike-specific TCR breadth and depth was observed after two AZD1222 doses. Spike was spanned by vaccine-associated CD4 TCRs, which were dominant at 160-218 and 743-854.

In germline, CDR1 is SGHAT, CDR2 FQDESV (reference sequence). The CDR3 has 15 residues. V shed 1 base and J shed 2 bases, with 11 bases lying between them. This TCR derives from an adult in good health. The sequencing here drew on peripheral blood, taken on day 0 of AZD1222 vaccination. This chain links TRBV11-1 with TRBJ1-2; unclear D gene. The DNA of the CDR3 is TGTGCCAGCAGCTTAGAGGGAGGAACCAACTATGGCTACACCTTC. As protein: CASSLEGGTNYGYTF.